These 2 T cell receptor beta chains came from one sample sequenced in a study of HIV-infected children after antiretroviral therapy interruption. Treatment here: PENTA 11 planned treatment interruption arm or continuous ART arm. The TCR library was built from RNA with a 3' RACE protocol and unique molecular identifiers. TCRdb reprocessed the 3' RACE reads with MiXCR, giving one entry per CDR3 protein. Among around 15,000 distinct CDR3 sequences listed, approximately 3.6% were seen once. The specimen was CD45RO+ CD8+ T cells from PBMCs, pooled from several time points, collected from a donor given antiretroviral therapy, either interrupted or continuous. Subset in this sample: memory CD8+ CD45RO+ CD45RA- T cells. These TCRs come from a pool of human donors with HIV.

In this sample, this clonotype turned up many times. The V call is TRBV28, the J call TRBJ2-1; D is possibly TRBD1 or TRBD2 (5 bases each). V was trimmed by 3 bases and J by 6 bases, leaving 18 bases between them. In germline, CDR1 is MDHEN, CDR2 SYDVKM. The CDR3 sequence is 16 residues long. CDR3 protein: CASSLEAPWGSNEQFF. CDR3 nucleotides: TGTGCCAGCAGTTTGGAGGCTCCTTGGGGGAGCAATGAGCAGTTCTTC.

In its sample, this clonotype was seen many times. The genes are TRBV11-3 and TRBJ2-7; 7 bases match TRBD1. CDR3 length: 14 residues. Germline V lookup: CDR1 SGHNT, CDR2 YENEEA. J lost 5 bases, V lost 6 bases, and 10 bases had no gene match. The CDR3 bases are TGTGCCAGCAGTCGGACAGGCCCAAGACACGAGCAGTACTTC. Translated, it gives CASSRTGPRHEQYF.